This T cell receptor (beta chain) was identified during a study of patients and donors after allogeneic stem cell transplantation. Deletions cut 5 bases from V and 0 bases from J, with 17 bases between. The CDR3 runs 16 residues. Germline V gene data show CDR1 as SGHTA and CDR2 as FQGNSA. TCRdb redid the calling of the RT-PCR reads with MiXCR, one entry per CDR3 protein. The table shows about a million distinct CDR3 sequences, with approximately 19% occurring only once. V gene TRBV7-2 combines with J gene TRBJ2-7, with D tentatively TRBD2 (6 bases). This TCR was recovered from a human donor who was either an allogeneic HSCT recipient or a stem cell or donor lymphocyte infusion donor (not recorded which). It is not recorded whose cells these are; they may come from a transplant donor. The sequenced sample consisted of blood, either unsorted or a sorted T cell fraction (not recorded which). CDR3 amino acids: CASSRIGGESSYEQYF. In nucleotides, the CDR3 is TGTGCCAGCAGCCGCATAGGCGGGGAAAGCTCCTACGAGCAGTACTTC.